The next 28 T cell receptor beta chains were all read from a single sample in a study of CD8 T cells in ankylosing spondylitis. MiXCR was run by TCRdb on the 5' RACE reads, yielding one entry per CDR3 protein. The sample records approximately 250,000 distinct CDR3 sequences, roughly 32% being singletons. Sequenced: blood, either unsorted or a sorted T cell fraction (not recorded which). These receptors originate from a male donor with ankylosing spondylitis or in good health (not recorded which).

This clonotype was detected only a few times. The V call is TRBV6-4, the J call TRBJ2-2; possibly TRBD2 for D (6 bases). Germline lookup yields CDR1 MRHNA and CDR2 SNTAGT. V was clipped by 6 bases and J by 4 bases, with 9 bases between them. The CDR3 consists of 13 residues. CDR3 DNA: TGTGCCAGCAGGCTCGGGGGCACCGGGGAGCTGTTTTTT. This gives the protein CASRLGGTGELFF.

The rearrangement uses TRBV12-3 or TRBV12-4 and TRBJ2-7; 8 positions match TRBD2. The V gene end was trimmed by 7 bases and the J gene end by 3 bases; junction bases not matched to a gene: 8. This CDR3 has 14 residues. This chain's CDR3 is CASNRRGVGYEQYF. Written as DNA, the CDR3 is TGTGCCAGCAACAGGCGGGGGGTTGGCTACGAGCAGTACTTC.

The chain joins TRBV5-5 to TRBJ2-5; TRBD2 matches 13 bases. The V segment lost 1 base and the J segment 5 bases; nucleotides outside the gene matches: 2. The CDR3 length is 15 residues. CDR1 and CDR2 (germline): SGHKS, YYEKEE (reference sequence). The CDR3 nucleotides read TGTGCCAGCAGCTTGACTAGCGGGGGGGTGGAGACCCAGTACTTC. Its protein is CASSLTSGGVETQYF.

The chain uses TRBV28 and TRBJ2-3; TRBD1 is a possible D gene (5 bases). Germline V CDR1 and CDR2: MDHEN, SYDVKM. Trimming took 3 bases from V and 2 from J, leaving 6 bases between them. The CDR3 contains 13 residues. This CDR3 reads CASSFRATDTQYF. CDR3 in DNA: TGTGCCAGCAGTTTCAGGGCCACAGATACGCAGTATTTT. The full variable domain, completed using reference TRBV28 and TRBJ2-3, is DVKVTQSSRYLVKRTGEKVFLECVQDMDHENMFWYRQDPGLGLRLIYFSYDVKMKEKGDIPEGYSVSREKKERFSLILESASTNQTSMYLCASSFRATDTQYFGPGTRLTVL.

This clonotype was detected a few times. This chain connects TRBV7-2 to TRBJ2-1; tentative D call: TRBD1 (5 bases). The CDR3 length is 14 residues. In germline, CDR1 is SGHTA, CDR2 FQGNSA. The V gene lost 2 bases and the J gene lost 5 bases, with 10 bases spanning the gap. CDR3 bases: TGTGCCAGCAGCTTATTGGACATAGACAATGAGCAGTTCTTC. Residues: CASSLLDIDNEQFF.

The V and J genes are TRBV7-2 and TRBJ2-3, with TRBD2 matching 13 bases. There are 16 residues in the CDR3. Germline V lookup: CDR1 SGHTA, CDR2 FQGNSA. Losses at the gene ends were 4 bases for V and 4 bases for J; bases not matched to a gene: 5. CDR3: CASSSTLAGGPDTQYF. In nucleotides, the CDR3 is TGTGCCAGCAGCTCGACACTAGCGGGGGGGCCAGATACGCAGTATTTT.

A few counts support this clonotype. The rearrangement uses TRBV18 and TRBJ1-2, with D perhaps TRBD1 (5 bases). The V gene lost 3 bases and the J gene lost 4 bases, with 12 bases spanning the gap. The CDR3 consists of 14 residues. Germline loops: CDR1 KGHSH, CDR2 LQKENI. CDR3 DNA: TGTGCCAGCTCACCTCTACCCGACAGCTATGGCTACACCTTC. The encoded protein is CASSPLPDSYGYTF.

This clonotype was counted only a few times. The chain links TRBV29-1 to TRBJ2-7; tentative D call: TRBD2 (5 bases). The V gene lost 4 bases and the J gene lost 4 bases, with 11 bases spanning the gap. The CDR3 is 12 residues long. CDR1 is SQVTM and CDR2 is ANQGSEA in the germline V gene. CDR3 region: CSVGGLPYEQYF. The CDR3 DNA reads TGCAGCGTTGGAGGGCTACCTTACGAGCAGTACTTC.

This clonotype was recorded a few times. The CDR3 nucleotides are TGTGCCAGCAAGTTGACGCGGGGTGAGACCCAGTACTTC. This gives the protein CASKLTRGETQYF. This chain connects TRBV6-5 to TRBJ2-5, with a weak D call TRBD2 (6 bases). Trimming cost V 7 bases and J 5 bases, with 14 bases left between them. The CDR3 runs 13 residues. The germline V gene encodes CDR1 MNHEY and CDR2 SVGAGI.

V gene TRBV12-3 or TRBV12-4 combines with J gene TRBJ1-2; 11 positions match TRBD1. The CDR3 length is 14 residues. Unmatched junction bases numbered 6, after V lost 5 bases and J lost 7 bases. This chain's CDR3 is CASSPRGQGGGYTF. CDR3 sequence (DNA): TGTGCCAGCAGTCCACGGGGACAGGGGGGTGGCTACACCTTC.

The rearrangement uses TRBV4-2 and TRBJ2-1; tentatively, D is TRBD2 (5 bases). The V gene lost 1 base and the J gene lost 7 bases, with 17 bases spanning the gap. The germline gives CDR1 LGHNA, CDR2 YNFKEQ. This CDR3 has 16 residues. CDR3 in DNA: TGTGCCAGCAGCCAAGGCATACAGCGAACTAGAAATGAGCAGTTCTTC. Amino acids: CASSQGIQRTRNEQFF.

The chain has TRBV20-1 and TRBJ2-7, with 14 positions matching TRBD2. Germline CDR1 is DFQATT and CDR2 is SNEGSKA (reference sequence). The V and J ends lost 5 bases and 3 bases, in that order; junction bases with no gene match: 3. This CDR3 is 14 amino acids long. CDR3 amino acids: CSARLAGGHYEQYF. CDR3 bases: TGCAGTGCTCGACTAGCGGGGGGGCACTACGAGCAGTACTTC.

CDR3 DNA: TGTGCCAGCAGCTCTTACATGAACACTGAAGCTTTCTTT. The encoded protein is CASSSYMNTEAFF. The chain employs TRBV5-5 and TRBJ1-1; D is unclear. From germline, CDR1 is SGHKS and CDR2 YYEKEE (reference sequence). The ends were cut back, 3 bases at V and 0 bases at J, with 6 bases in the middle. This CDR3 comprises 13 residues.

The sample holds one count of this clonotype. The chain uses TRBV7-2 and TRBJ2-2; D assignment may be TRBD1 or TRBD2 (5 bases each). V lost 1 base to trimming and J lost 8 bases, with 8 bases between them. Germline assignment: CDR1 SGHTA and CDR2 FQGNSA. The CDR3 covers 13 residues. Here the CDR3 DNA reads TGTGCCAGCAGCTTAGAAGAGGGGGGGGAGCTGTTTTTT. This encodes CASSLEEGGELFF.

This chain joins TRBV29-1 and TRBJ1-4; no reliable D call. The CDR3 is 13 amino acids. V was pared by 7 bases and J by 8 bases, with 17 bases between. The germline gives CDR1 SQVTM, CDR2 ANQGSEA. The CDR3 loop reads CSDSGPGGEKLFF. Here the CDR3 DNA reads TGCAGCGACTCAGGCCCCGGCGGGGAAAAACTGTTTTTT. The full variable domain, completed using reference TRBV29-1 and TRBJ1-4, is SAVISQKPSRDICQRGTSLTIQCQVDSQVTMMFWYRQQPGQSLTLIATANQGSEATYESGFVIDKFPISRPNLTFSTLTVSNMSPEDSSIYLCSDSGPGGEKLFFGSGTQLSVL.

The V and J genes are TRBV7-9 and TRBJ2-1; 12 bases agree with TRBD1. This CDR3 contains 15 residues. Trimming took 5 bases from V and 8 from J; bases not matched to a gene: 7. CDR1 and CDR2 (germline): SEHNR, FQNEAQ (reference sequence). The CDR3 DNA sequence: TGTGCCAGCAGCATGCCGGGACAGGGGGCATATGAGCAGTTCTTC. Residues: CASSMPGQGAYEQFF. Together with reference TRBV7-9 and TRBJ2-1, the CDR3 gives the full variable domain: DTGVSQNPRHKITKRGQNVTFRCDPISEHNRLYWYRQTLGQGPEFLTYFQNEAQLEKSRLLSDRFSAERPKGSFSTLEIQRTEQGDSAMYLCASSMPGQGAYEQFFGPGTRLTVL.

This clonotype was counted only a few times. V usage is TRBV12-3 or TRBV12-4 and J usage is TRBJ2-2, with D maybe TRBD2 (6 bases). V shed 3 bases and J shed 7 bases, with 9 bases lying between them. The CDR3 contains 13 residues. This CDR3 is CASSLVGGGELFF. As DNA, the CDR3 is TGTGCCAGCAGTTTGGTGGGGGGCGGGGAGCTGTTTTTT.

This clonotype has a handful of counts. This rearrangement joins TRBV12-3 or TRBV12-4 to TRBJ2-5; D gene unclear. This CDR3 is built from 14 residues. V was pared by 4 bases and J by 5 bases, with 14 bases between. CDR3 bases: TGTGCCAGCAGTTCCGCCCTACATATTGAGACCCAGTACTTC. It is translated as CASSSALHIETQYF.

The rearrangement joins TRBV20-1 to TRBJ1-1; D unclear. The CDR3 loop spans 14 amino acids. Trimming stripped 2 bases from V and 10 bases from J, with 20 bases between. Germline V gene sequence: CDR1 DFQATT, CDR2 SNEGSKA (reference sequence). The CDR3 coding sequence is TGCAGTGCTAGATGGACGGAAGAAATAATCGGAGCTTTCTTT. It yields the protein CSARWTEEIIGAFF.

This clonotype was detected only a few times. The J gene is TRBJ1-1, the V gene TRBV6-5, with no clear D. CDR3 length: 17 residues. Germline CDR1 MNHEY, CDR2 SVGAGI. The V gene lost 0 bases and the J gene lost 1 base, with 15 bases spanning the gap. This CDR3 reads CASSYSIRSTGNTEAFF. DNA of the CDR3: TGTGCCAGCAGTTACTCGATTCGGTCTACGGGGAACACTGAAGCTTTCTTT.

This clonotype was detected many times. The chain recombines TRBV5-1 with TRBJ2-7, with D possibly matching TRBD2 (6 bases). The CDR3 consists of 13 residues. Deletions cut 3 bases from V and 3 bases from J, with 10 bases between. Germline CDR1 SGHRS, CDR2 YFSETQ. CDR3 nucleotides: TGCGCCAGCAGCTCGACTAGTTACTACGAGCAGTACTTC. Translation: CASSSTSYYEQYF.

The chain joins TRBV29-1 to TRBJ1-2; D gene unclear. Germline CDR1 SQVTM, CDR2 ANQGSEA. With 4 bases removed from V and 4 bases from J, the gap between germline ends came to 10 bases. This CDR3 region has 12 residues. Here the CDR3 DNA reads TGCAGCGTTGTTAGGGAATTCTATGGCTACACCTTC. Amino acid sequence: CSVVREFYGYTF.

This clonotype has a count of ten or more. V and J are TRBV20-1 and TRBJ2-7; D gene ambiguous. Germline CDR1 DFQATT, CDR2 SNEGSKA (reference sequence). The CDR3 totals 15 residues. Trimming shortened V by 0 bases and J by 3 bases, and 15 bases separated the two germline ends. CDR3 sequence (DNA): TGCAGTGCTAGAGATTCTGACGGCCCAAGCTACGAGCAGTACTTC. It yields the protein CSARDSDGPSYEQYF.

This clonotype was detected once. This chain links TRBV5-1 with TRBJ1-4; 7 bases align to TRBD1. The germline V gene has CDR1 SGHRS and CDR2 YFSETQ. V lost 0 bases to trimming and J lost 8 bases; unmatched junction nucleotides: 10. The CDR3 runs to 16 residues. In nucleotides, the CDR3 is TGCGCCAGCAGCTTGGCCTCAGGGGGAGGGAACGAAAAACTGTTTTTT. Its translation is CASSLASGGGNEKLFF.

This clonotype was counted only a few times. J is TRBJ1-4 and V is TRBV12-3 or TRBV12-4, with 9 nucleotides matching TRBD1. CDR3 length equals 16 residues. The V segment lost 3 bases and the J segment 8 bases; nucleotides outside the gene matches: 10. The CDR3 spells CASSLIQGARGEKLFF. CDR3 DNA sequence: TGTGCCAGCAGTTTGATACAGGGGGCCCGAGGGGAAAAACTGTTTTTT.

The chain links TRBV10-3 to TRBJ2-3, with no clear D. The V gene's germline CDR1 is ENHRY and CDR2 SYGVKD. CDR3 length: 12 amino acids. V lost 3 bases, J lost 7 bases, and 8 bases lay in between. Here the CDR3 reads CAISEGQHTQYF. CDR3 DNA: TGTGCCATCAGTGAAGGGCAGCATACGCAGTATTTT.

This clonotype is judged medium-sized (0.01 to 0.1%). The rearrangement joins TRBV29-1 to TRBJ2-3; D uncertain. Trimming cost V 2 bases and J 2 bases, with 14 bases left between them. CDR3 length equals 15 residues. Germline assignment: CDR1 SQVTM and CDR2 ANQGSEA. The CDR3 loop is CSVEFLGRSTDTQYF. Here the CDR3 DNA reads TGCAGCGTTGAATTCTTGGGTCGGTCCACAGATACGCAGTATTTT.

The J gene is TRBJ2-1, the V gene TRBV10-3; 9 bases fit TRBD1. J was trimmed by 10 bases and V by 8 bases; bases with no gene match: 12. Germline assignment: CDR1 ENHRY and CDR2 SYGVKD. The CDR3 is 14 amino acids. The CDR3 nucleotides are TGTGCCATCGCCCGGGACAGGGTCGAAGTGGAGCAGTTCTTC. This encodes CAIARDRVEVEQFF.